This T cell receptor beta chain was obtained from a study of OX40 agonist ivuxolimab in advanced cancers. Blood draws occurred at baseline, cycle 4 day 1, and cycle 7 day 1. Repertoires were generated with immunoSEQ multiplex PCR, while TCRdb's copy carries only in-frame clones and drops some. The sample records roughly 50,000 clones, roughly 88% being singletons. Regarding the study as a whole: Clonal expansion was seen in CD4+ and CD8+ blood T cells by week 6 at 0.1 to 3.0 mg/kg.

A remark on this clone: Its specificity is unknown.

The CDR3 is 14 residues long. Germline assignment: CDR1 MNHEY and CDR2 SVGAGI. The V gene end was trimmed by 5 bases and the J gene end by 0 bases; junction bases not matched to a gene: 1. This chain joins TRBV6-5 and TRBJ1-3; the match to TRBD1 covers 7 bases. This clonotype was obtained from an adult with an advanced solid tumor such as melanoma, head and neck, liver or kidney cancer. This material consisted of CD4+ or CD8+ T cells sorted from blood, taken in a trial of the OX40 agonist ivuxolimab. Here the CDR3 reads CASSGTASGNTIYF. The CDR3 DNA sequence: TGTGCCAGCAGTGGGACAGCCTCTGGAAACACCATATATTTT.